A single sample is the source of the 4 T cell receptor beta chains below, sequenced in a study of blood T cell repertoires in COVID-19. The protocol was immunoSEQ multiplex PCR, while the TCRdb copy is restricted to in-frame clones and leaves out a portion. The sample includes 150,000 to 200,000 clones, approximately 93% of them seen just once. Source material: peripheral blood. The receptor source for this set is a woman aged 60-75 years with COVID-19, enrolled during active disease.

CDR3 nucleotides: TGTGCCAGCAGCCCAGGGCCAGTATACACTGAAGCTTTCTTT. It yields the protein CASSPGPVYTEAFF. This sequence joins TRBV25-1 and TRBJ1-1, with D possibly being TRBD1 (5 bases). The V end lost 6 bases, the J end lost 3 bases, and 14 bases lay between the germline ends. The CDR3 sequence is 14 residues long. Germline CDR1 is MGHDK and CDR2 is SYGVNS. Combining the CDR3 with reference TRBV25-1 and TRBJ1-1 gives the whole variable domain EADIYQTPRYLVIGTGKKITLECSQTMGHDKMYWYQQDPGMELHLIHYSYGVNSTEKGDLSSESTVSRIRTEHFPLTLESARPSHTSQYLCASSPGPVYTEAFFGQGTRLTVV.

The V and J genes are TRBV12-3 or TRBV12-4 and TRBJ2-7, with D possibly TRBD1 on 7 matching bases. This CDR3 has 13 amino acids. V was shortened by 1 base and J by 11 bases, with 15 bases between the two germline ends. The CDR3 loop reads CASSLVRGASKYF. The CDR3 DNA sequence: TGTGCCAGCAGTTTAGTCAGGGGGGCGAGCAAGTACTTC.

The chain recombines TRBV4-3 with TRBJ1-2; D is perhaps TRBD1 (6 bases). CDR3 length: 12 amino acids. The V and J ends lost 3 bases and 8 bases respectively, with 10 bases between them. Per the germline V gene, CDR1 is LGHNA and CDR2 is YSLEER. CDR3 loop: CASSHARGGYTF. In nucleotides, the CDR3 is TGCGCCAGCAGCCACGCCAGGGGCGGCTACACCTTC.

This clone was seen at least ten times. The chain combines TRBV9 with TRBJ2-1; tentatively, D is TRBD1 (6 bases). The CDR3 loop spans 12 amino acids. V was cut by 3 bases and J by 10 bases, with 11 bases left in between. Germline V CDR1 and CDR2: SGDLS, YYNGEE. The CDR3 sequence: CASSAEGQEQFF. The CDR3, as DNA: TGTGCCAGCAGCGCCGAGGGACAAGAGCAGTTCTTC.